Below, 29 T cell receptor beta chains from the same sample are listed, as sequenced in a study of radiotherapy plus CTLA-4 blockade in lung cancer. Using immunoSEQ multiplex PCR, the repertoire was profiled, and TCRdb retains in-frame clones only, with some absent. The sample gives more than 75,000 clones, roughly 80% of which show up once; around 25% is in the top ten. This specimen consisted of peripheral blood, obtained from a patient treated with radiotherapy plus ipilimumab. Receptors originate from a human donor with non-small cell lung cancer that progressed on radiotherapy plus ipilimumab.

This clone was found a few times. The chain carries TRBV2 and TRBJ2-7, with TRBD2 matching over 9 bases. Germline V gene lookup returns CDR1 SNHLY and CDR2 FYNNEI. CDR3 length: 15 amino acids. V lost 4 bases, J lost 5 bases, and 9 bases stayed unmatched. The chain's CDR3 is CASSGGSGSFHEQYF. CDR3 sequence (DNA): TGTGCCAGCAGTGGAGGTAGCGGGAGCTTCCACGAGCAGTACTTC.

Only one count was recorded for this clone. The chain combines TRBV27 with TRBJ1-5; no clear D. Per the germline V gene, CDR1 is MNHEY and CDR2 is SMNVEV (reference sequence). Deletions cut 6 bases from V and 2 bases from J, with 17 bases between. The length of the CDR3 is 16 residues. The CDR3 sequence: CASRGITSMGNQPQHF. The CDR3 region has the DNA TGTGCCAGCAGAGGGATTACATCTATGGGCAATCAGCCCCAGCATTTT.

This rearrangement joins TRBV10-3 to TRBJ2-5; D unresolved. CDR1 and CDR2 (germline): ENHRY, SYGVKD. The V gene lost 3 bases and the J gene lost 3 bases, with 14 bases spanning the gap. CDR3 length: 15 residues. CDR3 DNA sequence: TGTGCCATCAGTGAACCTCTTCCATGGGAAGAGACCCAGTACTTC. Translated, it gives CAISEPLPWEETQYF.

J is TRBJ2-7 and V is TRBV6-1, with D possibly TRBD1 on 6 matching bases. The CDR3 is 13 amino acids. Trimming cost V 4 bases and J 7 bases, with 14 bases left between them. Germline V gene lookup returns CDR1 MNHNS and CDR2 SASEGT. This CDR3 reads CASSAGTPWEQYF. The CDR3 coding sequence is TGTGCCAGCAGTGCGGGGACACCGTGGGAGCAGTACTTC.

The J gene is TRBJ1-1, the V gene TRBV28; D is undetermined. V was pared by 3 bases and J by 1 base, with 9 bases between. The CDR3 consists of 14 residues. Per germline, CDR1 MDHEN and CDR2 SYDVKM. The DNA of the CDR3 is TGTGCCAGCAGTTTTGGACCCGGGAACACTGAAGCTTTCTTT. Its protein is CASSFGPGNTEAFF.

The CDR3 bases are TGTGCCTCGGGGGGTGCGAACATTCAGTACTTC. Encoded protein: CASGGANIQYF. J is TRBJ2-4 and V is TRBV14; 7 bases line up with TRBD2. J lost 7 bases, V lost 11 bases, and 5 bases had no gene match. CDR1 is SGHDN and CDR2 is FVKESK in the germline V gene. This CDR3 has 11 amino acids.

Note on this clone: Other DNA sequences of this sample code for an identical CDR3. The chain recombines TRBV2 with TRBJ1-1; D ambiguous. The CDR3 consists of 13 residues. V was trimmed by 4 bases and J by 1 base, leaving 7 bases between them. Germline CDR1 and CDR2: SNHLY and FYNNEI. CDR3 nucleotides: TGTGCCAGCAGTGTTAACGAGAACACTGAAGCTTTCTTT. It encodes CASSVNENTEAFF.

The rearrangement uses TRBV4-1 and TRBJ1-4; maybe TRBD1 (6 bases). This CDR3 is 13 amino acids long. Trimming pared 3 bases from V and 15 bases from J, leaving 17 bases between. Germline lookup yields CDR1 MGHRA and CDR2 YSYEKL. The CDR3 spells CASSHLGGPTVFF. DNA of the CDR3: TGCGCCAGCAGCCACCTAGGGGGGCCTACGGTGTTTTTT.

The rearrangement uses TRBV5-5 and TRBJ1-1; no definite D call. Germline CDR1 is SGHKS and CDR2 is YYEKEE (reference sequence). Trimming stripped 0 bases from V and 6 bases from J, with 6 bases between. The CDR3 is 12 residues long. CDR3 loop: CASSLVVPEAFF. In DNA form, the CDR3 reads TGTGCCAGCAGCTTGGTGGTCCCTGAAGCTTTCTTT.

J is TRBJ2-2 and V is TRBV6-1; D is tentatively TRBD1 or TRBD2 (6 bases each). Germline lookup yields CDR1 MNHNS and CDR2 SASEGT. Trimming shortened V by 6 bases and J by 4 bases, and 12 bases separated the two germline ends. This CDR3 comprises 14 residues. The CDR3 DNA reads TGTGCCAGCAGGAAGGGGGGACTCACCGGGGAGCTGTTTTTT. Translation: CASRKGGLTGELFF.

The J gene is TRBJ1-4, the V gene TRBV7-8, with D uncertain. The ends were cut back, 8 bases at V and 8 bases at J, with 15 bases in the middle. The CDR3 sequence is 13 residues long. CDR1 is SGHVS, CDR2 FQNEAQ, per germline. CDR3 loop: CASSPRVREKLFF. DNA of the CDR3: TGTGCCAGCTCCCCAAGGGTGCGGGAAAAACTGTTTTTT.

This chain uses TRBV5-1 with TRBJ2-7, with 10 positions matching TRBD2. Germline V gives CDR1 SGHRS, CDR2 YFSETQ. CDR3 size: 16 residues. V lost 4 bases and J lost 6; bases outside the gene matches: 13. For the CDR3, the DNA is TGCGCCAGCAGCCCCTCAGCGGGAGGGCCGTTAGGCGAGCAGTACTTC. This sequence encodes CASSPSAGGPLGEQYF.

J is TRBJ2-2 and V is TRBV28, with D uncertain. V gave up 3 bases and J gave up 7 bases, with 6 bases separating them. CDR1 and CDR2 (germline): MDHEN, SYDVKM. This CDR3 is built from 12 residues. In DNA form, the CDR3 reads TGTGCCAGCAGTTTCCCCGGCGGGGAGCTGTTTTTT. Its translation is CASSFPGGELFF.

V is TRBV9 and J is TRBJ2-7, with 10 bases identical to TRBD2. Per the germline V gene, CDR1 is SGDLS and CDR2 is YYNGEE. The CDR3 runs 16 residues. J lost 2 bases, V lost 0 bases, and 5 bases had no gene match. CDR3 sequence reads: CASSVGEAGGAYEQYF. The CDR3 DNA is TGTGCCAGCAGCGTAGGGGAAGCGGGAGGGGCCTACGAGCAGTACTTC. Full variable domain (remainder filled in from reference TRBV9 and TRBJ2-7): DSGVTQTPKHLITATGQRVTLRCSPRSGDLSVYWYQQSLDQGLQFLIQYYNGEERAKGNILERFSAQQFPDLHSELNLSSLELGDSALYFCASSVGEAGGAYEQYFGPGTRLTVT.

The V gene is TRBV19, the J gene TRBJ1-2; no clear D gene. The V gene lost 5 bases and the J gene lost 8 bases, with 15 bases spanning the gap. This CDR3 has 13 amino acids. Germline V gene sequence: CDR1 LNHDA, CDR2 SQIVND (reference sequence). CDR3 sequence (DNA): TGTGCCAGTAGTCCCTCTCGGGGAAGCGGCTACACCTTC. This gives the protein CASSPSRGSGYTF.

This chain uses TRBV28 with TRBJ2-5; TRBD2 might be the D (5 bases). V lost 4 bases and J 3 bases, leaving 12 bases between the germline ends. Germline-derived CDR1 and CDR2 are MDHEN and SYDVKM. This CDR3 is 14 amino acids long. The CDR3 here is CASSSFSEEETQYF. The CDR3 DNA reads TGTGCCAGCAGTTCCTTTAGCGAGGAAGAGACCCAGTACTTC.

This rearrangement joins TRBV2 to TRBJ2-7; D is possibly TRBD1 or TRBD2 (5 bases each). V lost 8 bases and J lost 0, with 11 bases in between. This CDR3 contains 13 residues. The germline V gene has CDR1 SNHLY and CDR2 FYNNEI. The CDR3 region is CASAGASSYEQYF. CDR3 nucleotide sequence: TGTGCCAGCGCCGGGGCATCCTCCTACGAGCAGTACTTC.

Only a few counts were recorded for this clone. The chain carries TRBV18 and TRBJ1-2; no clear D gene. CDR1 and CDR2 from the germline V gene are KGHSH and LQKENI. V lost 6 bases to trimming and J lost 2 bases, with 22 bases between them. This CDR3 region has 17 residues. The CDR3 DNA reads TGTGCCAGCTCCCGTGGGATGGCAAGCAGCTCAAACTATGGCTACACCTTC. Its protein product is CASSRGMASSSNYGYTF. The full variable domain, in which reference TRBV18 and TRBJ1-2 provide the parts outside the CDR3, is NAGVMQNPRHLVRRRGQEARLRCSPMKGHSHVYWYRQLPEEGLKFMVYLQKENIIDESGMPKERFSAEFPKEGPSILRIQQVVRGDSAAYFCASSRGMASSSNYGYTFGSGTRLTVV.

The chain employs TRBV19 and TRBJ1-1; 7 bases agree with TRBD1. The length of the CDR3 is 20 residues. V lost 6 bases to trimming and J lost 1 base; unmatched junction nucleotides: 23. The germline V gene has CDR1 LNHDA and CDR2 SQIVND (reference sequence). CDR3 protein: CASSPLRRGQSFTTNTEAFF. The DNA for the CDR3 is TGTGCCAGTAGCCCTCTTAGGCGGGGACAGAGCTTTACTACGAACACTGAAGCTTTCTTT.

DNA of the CDR3: TGTGCCAGCAGCTTAGCGGGGAATGGCTACACCTTC. It translates to CASSLAGNGYTF. The chain joins TRBV7-8 to TRBJ1-2; D unresolved. CDR1 is SGHVS, CDR2 FQNEAQ, per germline. V lost 0 bases to trimming and J lost 6 bases, with 5 bases between them. The CDR3 totals 12 residues.

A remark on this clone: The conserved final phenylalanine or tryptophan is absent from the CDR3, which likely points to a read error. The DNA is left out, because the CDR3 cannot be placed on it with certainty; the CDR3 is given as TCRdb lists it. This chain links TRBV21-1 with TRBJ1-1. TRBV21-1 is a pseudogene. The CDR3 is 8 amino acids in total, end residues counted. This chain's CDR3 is CSSSGRVA.

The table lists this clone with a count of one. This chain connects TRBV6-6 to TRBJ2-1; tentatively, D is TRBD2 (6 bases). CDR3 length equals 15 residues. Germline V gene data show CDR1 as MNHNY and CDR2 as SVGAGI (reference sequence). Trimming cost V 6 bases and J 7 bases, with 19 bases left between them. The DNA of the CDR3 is TGTGCCAGCAGGTATACCATTAGGGAGGTAAATGAGCAGTTCTTC. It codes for CASRYTIREVNEQFF.

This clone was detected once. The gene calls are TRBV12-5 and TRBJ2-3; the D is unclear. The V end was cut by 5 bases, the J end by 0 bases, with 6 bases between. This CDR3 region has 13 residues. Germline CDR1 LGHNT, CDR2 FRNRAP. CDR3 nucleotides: TGTGCTAGTGGTCTAGGGAGCACAGATACGCAGTATTTT. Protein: CASGLGSTDTQYF.

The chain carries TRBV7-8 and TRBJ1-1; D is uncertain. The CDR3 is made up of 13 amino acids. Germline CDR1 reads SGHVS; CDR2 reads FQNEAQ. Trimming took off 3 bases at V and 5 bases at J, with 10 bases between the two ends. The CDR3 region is CASSFGIGTEAFF. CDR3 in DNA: TGTGCCAGCAGCTTCGGAATCGGTACTGAAGCTTTCTTT. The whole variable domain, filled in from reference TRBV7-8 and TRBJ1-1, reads GAGVSQSPRYKVAKRGQDVALRCDPISGHVSLFWYQQALGQGPEFLTYFQNEAQLDKSGLPSDRFFAERPEGSVSTLKIQRTQQEDSAVYLCASSFGIGTEAFFGQGTRLTVV.

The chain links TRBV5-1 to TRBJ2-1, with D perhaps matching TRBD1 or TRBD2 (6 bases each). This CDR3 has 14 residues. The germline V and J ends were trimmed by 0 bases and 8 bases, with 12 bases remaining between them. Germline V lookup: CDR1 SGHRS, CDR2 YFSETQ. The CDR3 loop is CASSLGGALDEQFF. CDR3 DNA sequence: TGCGCCAGCAGCTTGGGGGGGGCTCTGGATGAGCAGTTCTTC.

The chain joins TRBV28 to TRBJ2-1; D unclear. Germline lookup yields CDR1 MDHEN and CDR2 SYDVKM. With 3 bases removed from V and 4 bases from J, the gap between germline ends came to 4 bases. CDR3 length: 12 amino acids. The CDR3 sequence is CASSFGYNEQFF. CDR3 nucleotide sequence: TGTGCCAGCAGTTTTGGGTACAATGAGCAGTTCTTC.

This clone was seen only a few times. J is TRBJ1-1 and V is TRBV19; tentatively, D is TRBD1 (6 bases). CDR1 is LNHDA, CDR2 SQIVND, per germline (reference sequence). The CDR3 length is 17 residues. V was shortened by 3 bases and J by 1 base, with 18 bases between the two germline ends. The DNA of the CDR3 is TGTGCCAGTAGTATCGCCTTTGGGGGGCGCAGGAACACTGAAGCTTTCTTT. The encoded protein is CASSIAFGGRRNTEAFF.

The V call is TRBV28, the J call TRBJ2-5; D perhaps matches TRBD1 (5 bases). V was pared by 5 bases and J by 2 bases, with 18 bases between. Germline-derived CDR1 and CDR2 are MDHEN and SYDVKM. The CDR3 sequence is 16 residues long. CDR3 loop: CASSHWTPRPQETQYF. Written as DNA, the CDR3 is TGTGCCAGCAGTCATTGGACACCCAGACCGCAAGAGACCCAGTACTTC.

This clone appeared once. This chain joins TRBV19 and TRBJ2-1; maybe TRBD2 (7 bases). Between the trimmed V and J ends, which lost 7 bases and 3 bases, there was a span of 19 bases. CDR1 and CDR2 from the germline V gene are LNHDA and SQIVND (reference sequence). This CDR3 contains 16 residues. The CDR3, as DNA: TGTGCCAGTACCGCAAGGGGGGGCGGAGACTACAATGAGCAGTTCTTC. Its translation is CASTARGGGDYNEQFF.